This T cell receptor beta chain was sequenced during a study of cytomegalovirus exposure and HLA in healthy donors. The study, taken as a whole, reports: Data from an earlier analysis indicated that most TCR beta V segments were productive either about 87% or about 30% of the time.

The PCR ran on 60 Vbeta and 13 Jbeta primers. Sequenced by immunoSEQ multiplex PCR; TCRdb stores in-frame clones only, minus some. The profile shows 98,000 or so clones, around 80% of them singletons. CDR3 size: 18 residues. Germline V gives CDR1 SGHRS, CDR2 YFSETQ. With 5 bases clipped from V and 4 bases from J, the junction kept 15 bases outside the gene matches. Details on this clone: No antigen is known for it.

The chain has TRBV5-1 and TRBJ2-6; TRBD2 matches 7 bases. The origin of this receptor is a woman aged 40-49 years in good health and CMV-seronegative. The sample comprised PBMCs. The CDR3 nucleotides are TGCGCCAGCAGTCGGAGCGAACTAGCGCTGGCGGGGGCCAACGTCCTGACTTTC. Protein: CASSRSELALAGANVLTF.